The entry that follows covers one T cell receptor (beta chain) sequence. The sample originates from a study of blood T cell repertoires in COVID-19. For the study at large: COVID-19 samples collected from the United States, Italy and Spain covered acute and convalescent phases.

Per the original data handling: From reference gene primer amplification, estimates of nucleated cell counts were derived. The method was immunoSEQ multiplex PCR; TCRdb's version includes in-frame clones alone and lacks a portion of them. The DNA gave D and trimming, while V, J and clone size come from that table. The data contain tens of thousands of clones, 65% to 85% of them seen just once; the ten biggest clones take up more than 7%. Germline values: CDR1 SGHTA, CDR2 FQGNSA. V gave up 3 bases and J gave up 3 bases; unmatched junction bases: 5. This CDR3 is built from 16 residues. The chain uses TRBV7-2 and TRBJ2-3, with TRBD2 identical over 11 bases. Sequenced sample: peripheral blood. The receptor was isolated from a man in his sixties with acute or convalescent COVID-19. CDR3 nucleotide sequence: TGTGCCAGCAGCTTTTCGCTAGCGGGGGGTACAGATACGCAGTATTTT. It specifies CASSFSLAGGTDTQYF.